Listed below are T cell receptor beta chains from one sample, sequenced in a study of shared clonotypes between healthy human individuals. Sequenced by immunoSEQ multiplex PCR; TCRdb stores in-frame clones only, minus some. The sample has millions of clones; roughly 92% are singletons. Material: naive CD4+ T cells sorted from blood. Receptors were obtained from a man between 18 and 35 years old in good health. Both conserved end residues are part of each CDR3. The D gene is left open where the match is weak.

CDR3nt: TGTGCCTGGTCGGGTGGAAGCAATCAGCCCCAGCATTTT; CDR3aa: CAWSGGSNQPQHF; v_gene: TRBV30; j_gene: TRBJ1-5; d_gene: .; len: 13
CDR3nt: TGTGCCAGCACCCCCAGGGCAGGGGGGGAAACTAATGAAAAACTGTTTTTT; CDR3aa: CASTPRAGGETNEKLFF; v_gene: TRBV7-9; j_gene: TRBJ1-4; d_gene: TRBD1; len: 17
CDR3nt: TGTGCCAGCAGTTTAAGGAGGGGGACAGGGGCAAACTACGAGCAGTACTTC; CDR3aa: CASSLRRGTGANYEQYF; v_gene: TRBV28; j_gene: TRBJ2-7; d_gene: TRBD1; len: 17
CDR3nt: TGTGCCAGCAGTCATTACAATGAGCAGTTCTTC; CDR3aa: CASSHYNEQFF; v_gene: TRBV7-9; j_gene: TRBJ2-1; d_gene: .; len: 11
CDR3nt: TGTGCCAGCAGGGGGGCCACTGAAGCTTTCTTT; CDR3aa: CASRGATEAFF; v_gene: TRBV6-5; j_gene: TRBJ1-1; d_gene: .; len: 11
CDR3nt: TGTGCCTGGTCGCAGGGGACCCGGGGGGCTGAGCAATACTTC; CDR3aa: CAWSQGTRGAEQYF; v_gene: TRBV30; j_gene: TRBJ2-7; d_gene: .; len: 14
CDR3nt: TGTGCCAGCAGTCGGGACAGGGACTATGGCTACACCTTC; CDR3aa: CASSRDRDYGYTF; v_gene: TRBV7-2; j_gene: TRBJ1-2; d_gene: TRBD1; len: 13
CDR3nt: TGTGCCAGCAGTTTATTAGAGGCCAGGAAGCGGGGGGCTATCTACGAGCAGTACTTC; CDR3aa: CASSLLEARKRGAIYEQYF; v_gene: TRBV28; j_gene: TRBJ2-7; d_gene: TRBD2; len: 19
CDR3nt: TGCGCCAGCAGCCAAGATGCAGGGCCTGAAGCTTTCTTT; CDR3aa: CASSQDAGPEAFF; v_gene: TRBV4-3; j_gene: TRBJ1-1; d_gene: .; len: 13
CDR3nt: TGTGCCATCACCAAAGGACAGGGAGACTCTGGGGCCAACGTCCTGACTTTC; CDR3aa: CAITKGQGDSGANVLTF; v_gene: TRBV10-3; j_gene: TRBJ2-6; d_gene: TRBD1; len: 17
CDR3nt: TGTGCCAGCTCACCATACTCCGGGACAGGGGGTGAGCAGTTCTTC; CDR3aa: CASSPYSGTGGEQFF; v_gene: TRBV18; j_gene: TRBJ2-1; d_gene: TRBD1; len: 15
CDR3nt: TGTGCCAGCAGGACAGGGGTACAAGACACTGAAGCTTTCTTT; CDR3aa: CASRTGVQDTEAFF; v_gene: TRBV5-4; j_gene: TRBJ1-1; d_gene: TRBD1; len: 14
CDR3nt: TGTGCCAGTAGCAAATACGACAGGGGCGCGGGCACCGGGGAGCTGTTTTTT; CDR3aa: CASSKYDRGAGTGELFF; v_gene: TRBV19; j_gene: TRBJ2-2; d_gene: TRBD1; len: 17
CDR3nt: TGTGCCAGCAGTTTAGCCTACAGTGGCACTGAAGCTTTCTTT; CDR3aa: CASSLAYSGTEAFF; v_gene: TRBV28; j_gene: TRBJ1-1; d_gene: .; len: 14
CDR3nt: TGTGCCAGCTCACCCAGACAGCTGGGGATGGAGACCCAGTACTTC; CDR3aa: CASSPRQLGMETQYF; v_gene: TRBV18; j_gene: TRBJ2-5; d_gene: .; len: 15
CDR3nt: TGCGCCAGCAGCTTGGAAGGGCAGGGGCACACTGAAGCTTTCTTT; CDR3aa: CASSLEGQGHTEAFF; v_gene: TRBV5-1; j_gene: TRBJ1-1; d_gene: .; len: 15
CDR3nt: TGTGCCAGCCGGAGAGACTTAAACAATGAGCAGTTCTTC; CDR3aa: CASRRDLNNEQFF; v_gene: TRBV18; j_gene: TRBJ2-1; d_gene: .; len: 13